One sample yielded the 20 T cell receptor beta chains listed below, sequenced in a study of graft-versus-host responses after intestinal transplantation. Repertoires were generated with immunoSEQ multiplex PCR, while TCRdb's copy carries only in-frame clones and drops some. The sample has 75,000 to 100,000 clones, roughly 82% seen once; the top ten hold more than 1.4%. The specimen was PBMCs, collected 255 days after intestinal transplant. These receptors all stem from a human patient who received an intestinal transplant, so some T cells may come from the graft donor.

The chain joins TRBV28 to TRBJ1-1, with 9 bases that match TRBD1. V lost 8 bases to trimming and J lost 7 bases; unmatched junction nucleotides: 8. Per germline, CDR1 MDHEN and CDR2 SYDVKM. This CDR3 contains 13 residues. Here the CDR3 reads CASGTGTGLEAFF. Here the CDR3 DNA reads TGTGCCAGCGGAACCGGGACAGGGCTTGAAGCTTTCTTT.

V gene TRBV5-4 combines with J gene TRBJ1-2; 7 nucleotides match TRBD1. Germline values: CDR1 SGHNT, CDR2 YYREEE (reference sequence). With V trimmed by 4 bases and J by 5 bases, 11 bases remained unmatched. This CDR3 region has 15 residues. The CDR3 coding sequence is TGTGCCAGCAGCACCCCGACAGGGAGAGGGTATGGCTACACCTTC. Its translation is CASSTPTGRGYGYTF.

This chain links TRBV10-3 with TRBJ2-3; 8 positions agree with TRBD2. The germline V gene encodes CDR1 ENHRY and CDR2 SYGVKD. The CDR3 loop spans 13 amino acids. With V trimmed by 11 bases and J by 6 bases, 10 bases remained unmatched. Here the CDR3 DNA reads TGTGCCGCGCGGGAGGTCGAAGGGGATACGCAGTATTTT. As protein: CAAREVEGDTQYF.

V usage is TRBV6-1 and J usage is TRBJ1-1; 9 nucleotides agree with TRBD1. The J segment lost 1 base and the V segment lost 7 bases, leaving 1 base of the junction unmatched. The germline CDR1 and CDR2 sequences are MNHNS and SASEGT. The length of the CDR3 is 13 residues. The CDR3 nucleotides read TGTGCCAGCATGGACAGGGGGAACACTGAAGCTTTCTTT. This translates into CASMDRGNTEAFF.

The chain uses TRBV6-1 and TRBJ1-6; TRBD1 might be the D (5 bases). The V and J ends lost 6 bases and 7 bases respectively, with 13 bases between them. The CDR3 is made up of 14 amino acids. Germline-derived CDR1 and CDR2 are MNHNS and SASEGT. The CDR3 nucleotides are TGTGCCAGCAGCCCGAAACAGGAGAATTCACCCCTCCACTTT. It yields the protein CASSPKQENSPLHF.

The chain combines TRBV28 with TRBJ1-3, with D unresolved. Germline V gives CDR1 MDHEN, CDR2 SYDVKM. This CDR3 has 15 amino acids. V lost 2 bases to trimming and J lost 2 bases, with 10 bases between them. In DNA form, the CDR3 reads TGTGCCAGCAGTTTACGTACGGCAGCTGGAAACACCATATATTTT. Translation gives CASSLRTAAGNTIYF.

The chain couples TRBV19 to TRBJ1-2, with D maybe TRBD1 (5 bases). CDR1 and CDR2 from the germline V gene are LNHDA and SQIVND (reference sequence). The CDR3 loop spans 14 amino acids. V lost 4 bases and J 1 base, leaving 10 bases between the germline ends. CDR3: CASSRGSGNYGYTF. Here the CDR3 DNA reads TGTGCCAGTAGTAGGGGGTCGGGTAACTATGGCTACACCTTC. The whole variable domain, remainder taken from reference TRBV19 and TRBJ1-2, is DGGITQSPKYLFRKEGQNVTLSCEQNLNHDAMYWYRQDPGQGLRLIYYSQIVNDFQKGDIAEGYSVSREKKESFPLTVTSAQKNPTAFYLCASSRGSGNYGYTFGSGTRLTVV.

The rearrangement joins TRBV6-1 to TRBJ2-1, with 8 nucleotides matching TRBD2. This CDR3 is 15 amino acids long. Losses at the gene ends were 2 bases for V and 3 bases for J; bases not matched to a gene: 3. Germline assignment: CDR1 MNHNS and CDR2 SASEGT. In DNA form, the CDR3 reads TGTGCCAGCAGTGAAAGGCGGGGGGACTACAATGAGCAGTTCTTC. It encodes CASSERRGDYNEQFF.

The CDR3 coding sequence is TGTGCCAGCAGTTCCTTGGGACTAGCGGGGGTCCCCTCCTACAATGAGCAGTTCTTC. Translating gives CASSSLGLAGVPSYNEQFF. The chain couples TRBV27 to TRBJ2-1, with TRBD2 matching over 14 bases. The CDR3 totals 19 residues. Germline V gene lookup returns CDR1 MNHEY and CDR2 SMNVEV (reference sequence). The trim removed 4 bases at V and 0 bases at J, leaving 8 bases unmatched.

The chain employs TRBV2 and TRBJ1-2; 9 nucleotides align to TRBD1. Germline CDR1 and CDR2: SNHLY and FYNNEI. The ends lost 7 bases at V and 0 bases at J; junction bases unmatched: 12. This CDR3 has 17 amino acids. The CDR3 protein is CASTDDRGTLANYGYTF. The DNA for the CDR3 is TGTGCCAGCACCGATGACAGGGGGACCTTGGCTAACTATGGCTACACCTTC.

This clone was detected only a few times. The chain uses TRBV5-1 and TRBJ2-7; D is ambiguous. The CDR3 loop spans 14 amino acids. Per germline, CDR1 SGHRS and CDR2 YFSETQ. V was trimmed by 0 bases and J by 0 bases, leaving 7 bases between them. In DNA, the CDR3 is TGCGCCAGCAGCTTGGAACGAATCTCCTACGAGCAGTACTTC. Its protein is CASSLERISYEQYF. The full variable domain, with the rest looked up from reference TRBV5-1 and TRBJ2-7, is KAGVTQTPRYLIKTRGQQVTLSCSPISGHRSVSWYQQTPGQGLQFLFEYFSETQRNKGNFPGRFSGRQFSNSRSEMNVSTLELGDSALYLCASSLERISYEQYFGPGTRLTVT.

The chain combines TRBV7-2 with TRBJ2-5, with 10 bases lining up with TRBD2. Germline assignment: CDR1 SGHTA and CDR2 FQGNSA. The CDR3 runs to 17 residues. V shed 0 bases, J shed 4 bases, and the junction held 8 bases outside the gene matches. The CDR3 reads CASSLALVLAGVETQYF. CDR3 in DNA: TGTGCCAGCAGCTTAGCGCTTGTGCTAGCGGGGGTAGAGACCCAGTACTTC.

This rearrangement joins TRBV28 to TRBJ2-2, with 9 nucleotides matching TRBD1. CDR3 size: 16 residues. Germline V gene lookup returns CDR1 MDHEN and CDR2 SYDVKM. The V and J ends lost 5 bases and 2 bases, in that order; junction bases with no gene match: 6. The CDR3 nucleotides read TGTGCCAGCAGTCCTCGGACAGGGGTTAACACCGGGGAGCTGTTTTTT. It specifies CASSPRTGVNTGELFF.

In its sample, this clone was seen once. V gene TRBV14 combines with J gene TRBJ1-4; maybe TRBD1 (5 bases). V lost 1 base and J 7 bases, leaving 13 bases between the germline ends. Germline V gene sequence: CDR1 SGHDN, CDR2 FVKESK. CDR3 length equals 15 residues. The CDR3 coding sequence is TGTGCCAGCAGCCAAGGGGGGGGTACGGCTGAAAAACTGTTTTTT. It yields the protein CASSQGGGTAEKLFF.

This chain connects TRBV5-1 to TRBJ2-2, with D possibly TRBD1 on 5 matching bases. Between the trimmed V and J ends, which lost 5 bases and 4 bases, there was a span of 12 bases. The germline gives CDR1 SGHRS, CDR2 YFSETQ. The CDR3 extends over 14 amino acids. For the CDR3, the DNA is TGCGCCAGCAGGTCAGTCCAGGGCACCGGGGAGCTGTTTTTT. Its protein is CASRSVQGTGELFF.

The chain carries TRBV7-8 and TRBJ1-5; a weak D match, TRBD1 (5 bases). Germline V gene lookup returns CDR1 SGHVS and CDR2 FQNEAQ. This CDR3 is 15 amino acids long. V lost 2 bases and J 4 bases, leaving 12 bases between the germline ends. The DNA for the CDR3 is TGTGCCAGCAGCTTATTGGCTTCAGGGAATCAGCCCCAGCATTTT. Protein product: CASSLLASGNQPQHF.

The chain has TRBV6-4 and TRBJ2-4, with D tentatively TRBD1 or TRBD2 (5 bases each). V lost 5 bases to trimming and J lost 8 bases, with 13 bases between them. The CDR3 has 13 residues. In germline, CDR1 is MRHNA, CDR2 SNTAGT. The CDR3 is CASSTGPQDIQYF. For the CDR3, the DNA is TGTGCCAGCAGTACGGGGCCCCAAGACATTCAGTACTTC.

The genes are TRBV15 and TRBJ2-1; TRBD2 aligns across 9 bases. Losses at the gene ends were 3 bases for V and 3 bases for J; bases not matched to a gene: 3. Looked up from germline, CDR1 is LNHNV and CDR2 is YYDKDF (reference sequence). The CDR3 has 15 amino acids. The CDR3 bases are TGTGCCACCAGCAGCCTAGCGGGGAACTACAATGAGCAGTTCTTC. Its translation: CATSSLAGNYNEQFF.

V gene TRBV10-1 combines with J gene TRBJ2-3, with TRBD2 matching 11 bases. Losses at the gene ends were 6 bases for V and 6 bases for J; bases not matched to a gene: 8. The germline CDR1 and CDR2 sequences are WNHNN and SYGVQD (reference sequence). This CDR3 comprises 15 residues. The CDR3 sequence is CASRPGLAAGDTQYF. As DNA, the CDR3 is TGCGCCAGCAGGCCGGGACTAGCGGCCGGGGATACGCAGTATTTT.

J is TRBJ2-1 and V is TRBV6-6; 10 bases match TRBD1. V shed 7 bases, J shed 4 bases, and the junction held 10 bases outside the gene matches. The CDR3 consists of 16 residues. Germline V gene sequence: CDR1 MNHNY, CDR2 SVGAGI (reference sequence). The CDR3 DNA reads as TGTGCCAGCATCGCATTACCGGGACAGGGGTACAATGAGCAGTTCTTC. This gives the protein CASIALPGQGYNEQFF.